These 8 T cell receptor beta chains share one sample of origin, sequenced in a study of CD8 T cells in ankylosing spondylitis. One entry per CDR3 protein results from TCRdb running MiXCR on the 5' RACE reads. The table records 200,000 or so distinct CDR3 sequences, roughly 13% of them present only once. The material sequenced was blood, either unsorted or a sorted T cell fraction (not recorded which). All receptors come from a female donor with ankylosing spondylitis or in good health (not recorded which).

The CDR3 sequence: CASTPLDSNQPQHF. As DNA, the CDR3 is TGTGCCAGTACCCCGTTGGATAGCAATCAGCCCCAGCATTTT. The chain uses TRBV19 and TRBJ1-5; no definite D call. The CDR3 totals 14 residues. Looked up from germline, CDR1 is LNHDA and CDR2 is SQIVND (reference sequence). V was cut by 7 bases and J by 0 bases, with 10 bases left in between.

The V call is TRBV6-5, the J call TRBJ2-7; D possibly matches TRBD1 or TRBD2 (5 bases each). There are 15 residues in the CDR3. Germline loops: CDR1 MNHEY, CDR2 SVGAGI. The germline V and J ends were trimmed by 4 bases and 5 bases, with 18 bases remaining between them. Written as DNA, the CDR3 is TGTGCCAGCAGTTCTTGGGACCCTTCAGCCCACGAGCAGTACTTC. This gives the protein CASSSWDPSAHEQYF.

This chain's CDR3 is CASSYPGQGNTEAFF. DNA for the CDR3: TGCGCCAGCAGCTACCCGGGACAGGGGAACACTGAAGCTTTCTTT. The rearrangement uses TRBV5-1 and TRBJ1-1, with 9 positions matching TRBD1. CDR3 length equals 15 residues. V shed 3 bases, J shed 1 base, and the junction held 4 bases outside the gene matches. Germline V gene data show CDR1 as SGHRS and CDR2 as YFSETQ. Full variable domain (missing parts from reference TRBV5-1 and TRBJ1-1): KAGVTQTPRYLIKTRGQQVTLSCSPISGHRSVSWYQQTPGQGLQFLFEYFSETQRNKGNFPGRFSGRQFSNSRSEMNVSTLELGDSALYLCASSYPGQGNTEAFFGQGTRLTVV.

This clonotype has a count of ten or more. The CDR3 coding sequence is TGTGCCAGCAGTCTGGGACAGGGAGCTGAAGCTTTCTTT. Translation gives CASSLGQGAEAFF. This chain uses TRBV27 with TRBJ1-1; 9 bases match TRBD1. Germline CDR1 and CDR2: MNHEY and SMNVEV (reference sequence). This CDR3 is built from 13 residues. The V segment lost 5 bases and the J segment 6 bases; nucleotides outside the gene matches: 4.

The rearrangement joins TRBV30 to TRBJ1-4; D possibly corresponds to TRBD1 (5 bases). Germline V gene lookup returns CDR1 GTSNPN and CDR2 SVGIG (reference sequence). Trimming removed 1 base from V and 3 bases from J, with 15 bases in between. This CDR3 has 16 residues. The CDR3 nucleotides are TGTGCCTGGAGTGACGGCAGGGTGAAACCTAATGAAAAACTGTTTTTT. This sequence encodes CAWSDGRVKPNEKLFF.

V and J are TRBV7-9 and TRBJ2-1; a possible D gene is TRBD1 (6 bases). Germline assignment: CDR1 SEHNR and CDR2 FQNEAQ (reference sequence). This CDR3 is 17 amino acids long. Between the trimmed V and J ends, which lost 2 bases and 7 bases, there was a span of 21 bases. The chain's CDR3 is CASSLPLARGLQNEQFF. CDR3 nucleotides: TGTGCCAGCAGCTTACCGCTGGCCAGGGGTCTTCAAAATGAGCAGTTCTTC.

This clonotype was counted between two and nine times. J is TRBJ2-7 and V is TRBV7-9; D is unresolved. The germline gives CDR1 SEHNR, CDR2 FQNEAQ (reference sequence). The CDR3 has 12 amino acids. Trimming stripped 7 bases from V and 6 bases from J, with 13 bases between. This CDR3 reads CASTDYVSEQYF. For the CDR3, the DNA is TGTGCCAGCACCGATTATGTCTCCGAGCAGTACTTC.

The J gene is TRBJ1-3, the V gene TRBV28; TRBD1 aligns across 7 bases. The V segment lost 6 bases and the J segment 1 base; nucleotides outside the gene matches: 6. Germline CDR1 and CDR2: MDHEN and SYDVKM. The CDR3 has 15 amino acids. The CDR3 DNA sequence: TGTGCCAGCAGCTGGGACAGAGGGTCTGGAAACACCATATATTTT. Protein sequence: CASSWDRGSGNTIYF.